One sample yielded the 4 T cell receptor beta chains listed below, sequenced in a study of blood T cells in healthy people across ages. With a J-beta primer mix and a sample-barcoded 5' primer, a second PCR ran 7 to 11 cycles. TCRdb analysed the 5' RACE reads with MiXCR anew, one entry per CDR3 protein. The table records about 1,600,000 distinct CDR3 sequences, around 42% of them present only once. Sequenced input: blood. The source of these receptors is a woman younger than 35 in good health.

The V and J genes are TRBV30 and TRBJ1-1; TRBD1 is a possible D gene (5 bases). V lost 7 bases and J lost 0, with 9 bases in between. The CDR3 runs 12 residues. From germline, CDR1 is GTSNPN and CDR2 SVGIG (reference sequence). CDR3 in amino acids: CAFGTMNTEAFF. The CDR3 bases are TGTGCCTTCGGGACTATGAACACTGAAGCTTTCTTT.

This clonotype was picked up a small number of times. The V and J genes are TRBV18 and TRBJ1-4; 8 nucleotides agree with TRBD1. The CDR3 loop spans 15 amino acids. Germline CDR1 reads KGHSH; CDR2 reads LQKENI. Losses at the gene ends were 6 bases for V and 3 bases for J; bases not matched to a gene: 6. CDR3 nucleotide sequence: TGTGCCAGCTCCCAAGGACAGGGCGCTAATGAAAAACTGTTTTTT. It yields the protein CASSQGQGANEKLFF. Complete variable domain (other parts from reference TRBV18 and TRBJ1-4): NAGVMQNPRHLVRRRGQEARLRCSPMKGHSHVYWYRQLPEEGLKFMVYLQKENIIDESGMPKERFSAEFPKEGPSILRIQQVVRGDSAAYFCASSQGQGANEKLFFGSGTQLSVL.

This clonotype was seen only once. Mismatch with germline at one junction end may stem from a read error. In DNA, the CDR3 is TGCGCCGGCAGCCTGAGACAGGGGGCTTTAAACACCGGGGAGCTGTTTTTT. Protein sequence: CAGSLRQGALNTGELFF. The V and J genes are TRBV5-1 and TRBJ2-2; 10 bases match TRBD1. Germline-derived CDR1 and CDR2 are SGHRS and YFSETQ. The CDR3 length is 17 residues.

The V call is TRBV6-1, the J call TRBJ1-5, with a possible D match to TRBD1 (5 bases). Trimming took 6 bases from V and 0 from J, leaving 12 bases between them. This CDR3 has 15 amino acids. Germline V gene sequence: CDR1 MNHNS, CDR2 SASEGT. The CDR3 nucleotides read TGTGCCAGCAGCAGGGTGGGCAATAGCAATCAGCCCCAGCATTTT. Its protein product is CASSRVGNSNQPQHF.